This TCR beta chain originates from a study of siplizumab effects on memory and regulatory T cells. Worth noting for this clone: The antigen remains undetermined.

Findings and caveats of the study: Naive T cell populations appeared to exhibit greater diversity than memory cells and appeared to be major alloresponse contributors.

TCR templates, 80,000 to 100,000 per sample, were assayed. Produced via immunoSEQ multiplex PCR; TCRdb's table is partial and in-frame only. Of 94,000 or so clones in the sample, roughly 96% were seen once. Germline V CDR1 and CDR2: LNHDA, SQIVND (reference sequence). The V gene lost 0 bases and the J gene lost 2 bases, with 13 bases spanning the gap. The CDR3 has 16 residues. The clonotype originates from a human donor in good health. This chain links TRBV19 with TRBJ1-1; D remains ambiguous. Sequencing was performed on naive CD4+ T cells sorted from blood. CDR3 sequence: CASSIDQRPHNTEAFF. The DNA of the CDR3 is TGTGCCAGTAGTATAGATCAGAGACCTCACAACACTGAAGCTTTCTTT.